The 9 T cell receptor beta chains given below trace back to one sample, sequenced in a study of cytomegalovirus exposure and HLA in healthy donors. Amplification used 60 Vbeta primers and 13 Jbeta primers. Clones were sequenced by immunoSEQ multiplex PCR, and TCRdb holds only the in-frame ones, with some missing. In all, the sample yields more than 40,000 clones. Sequenced input: PBMCs. The receptors were gathered from a woman between 40 and 55 years old in good health and CMV-seronegative.

The gene calls are TRBV5-1 and TRBJ2-7, with D unresolved. The CDR3 spans 14 residues. The germline V gene encodes CDR1 SGHRS and CDR2 YFSETQ. V was clipped by 0 bases and J by 3 bases, with 10 bases between them. DNA for the CDR3: TGCGCCAGCAGCTTGGGGCAAGATATCTACGAGCAGTACTTC. Protein: CASSLGQDIYEQYF.

The chain uses TRBV2 and TRBJ2-1, with 8 bases identical to TRBD2. The J segment lost 6 bases and the V segment lost 2 bases, leaving 15 bases of the junction unmatched. The CDR3 totals 18 residues. Germline assignment: CDR1 SNHLY and CDR2 FYNNEI. CDR3 DNA: TGTGCCAGCAGTGAAAGGGCGGTGCTAGCGGGTCGAATCAATGAGCAGTTCTTC. Its protein is CASSERAVLAGRINEQFF.

A note on this clone: The junction does not match germline at one end; this may be a read error. The chain recombines TRBV9 with TRBJ1-6; D unresolved. There are 12 residues in the CDR3. Germline V gene lookup returns CDR1 SGDLS and CDR2 YYNGEE. The CDR3 DNA sequence: TGTGCCAGCAGCGGTTTTAATTCACCCCTACACTTT. This gives the protein CASSGFNSPLHF. Looking up the rest from reference TRBV9 and TRBJ1-6 gives the full variable domain: DSGVTQTPKHLITATGQRVTLRCSPRSGDLSVYWYQQSLDQGLQFLIQYYNGEERAKGNILERFSAQQFPDLHSELNLSSLELGDSALYFCASSGFNSPLHFGNGTRLTVT.

The J gene is TRBJ1-1, the V gene TRBV7-2; D is possibly TRBD1 (5 bases). Germline values: CDR1 SGHTA, CDR2 FQGNSA. Trimming removed 2 bases at V and 3 bases at J, with 10 bases between. CDR3 length: 14 amino acids. The CDR3 nucleotides are TGTGCCAGCAGCTTAAGTGGGGCCCACACTGAAGCTTTCTTT. It specifies CASSLSGAHTEAFF.

V usage is TRBV18 and J usage is TRBJ2-7, with 8 bases identical to TRBD1. Germline V gene sequence: CDR1 KGHSH, CDR2 LQKENI. The length of the CDR3 is 15 residues. The V and J ends lost 2 bases and 6 bases, in that order; junction bases with no gene match: 9. CDR3 sequence reads: CASSPNEAGGAEQYF. CDR3 nucleotides: TGTGCCAGCTCACCAAATGAAGCAGGGGGCGCCGAGCAGTACTTC.

On this clone itself: The germline gene is not matched at one end of the junction; a read error may be the cause. The same CDR3 also results from other DNA sequences found in this sample. V gene TRBV6-6 combines with J gene TRBJ1-1; TRBD1 might be the D (5 bases). This CDR3 is 13 amino acids long. Germline-derived CDR1 and CDR2 are MNHNY and SVGAGI (reference sequence). The chain's CDR3 is CASSYSDSDLAFF. As DNA, the CDR3 is TGTGCTAGCAGTTACTCAGACAGCGACCTTGCTTTCTTT.

V gene TRBV7-9 combines with J gene TRBJ1-2; maybe TRBD1 (6 bases). The V end was cut by 5 bases, the J end by 2 bases, with 12 bases between. The CDR3 loop spans 14 amino acids. Germline-derived CDR1 and CDR2 are SEHNR and FQNEAQ (reference sequence). The CDR3 protein is CASSPTGPNYGYTF. For the CDR3, the DNA is TGTGCCAGCAGCCCAACAGGGCCGAACTATGGCTACACCTTC.

This rearrangement joins TRBV6-5 to TRBJ1-5, with unresolved D. With 4 bases removed from V and 5 bases from J, the gap between germline ends came to 15 bases. Germline CDR1 and CDR2: MNHEY and SVGAGI. The CDR3 length is 15 residues. The CDR3 nucleotides read TGTGCCAGCAGTTGGGCTTCAGGAGGAGATCAGCCCCAGCATTTT. Translated: CASSWASGGDQPQHF.

The chain recombines TRBV6-1 with TRBJ2-7; D gene uncertain. Trimming took off 6 bases at V and 0 bases at J, with 12 bases between the two ends. The CDR3 totals 14 residues. CDR1 and CDR2 from the germline V gene are MNHNS and SASEGT. The CDR3 sequence is CASSENRYSYEQYF. Here the CDR3 DNA reads TGTGCCAGCAGCGAAAACAGATACTCCTACGAGCAGTACTTC.